The next 25 T cell receptor beta chains were all read from a single sample in a study of blood T cells in healthy people across ages (dated by TCRdb to 2015 to 2017). Receptor libraries were prepared by 5' RACE. TCRdb shows the sequencer as Illumina HiSeq 2500. A second PCR of roughly 6 to 11 cycles was run with a J-beta primer mix and a sample-barcoded 5' primer. TCRdb applied fastp at Q25 and MiXCR to the public reads, then kept only in-frame beta chains. Each entry merges the rows of one CDR3 protein and shows their most common DNA and genes. Here the sample has over a million distinct CDR3 sequences; less than 45% occur a single time. Just over 4% of the sample is held by the ten biggest clonotypes. Sequenced input: blood. All receptors derive from a woman younger than 35 in good health.

This clonotype was seen a handful of times. This rearrangement joins TRBV4-3 to TRBJ2-7; the match to TRBD1 covers 7 bases. Germline-derived CDR1 and CDR2 are LGHNA and YSLEER. This CDR3 contains 13 residues. Trimming cost V 5 bases and J 5 bases; bases outside gene matches: 6. The chain's CDR3 is CASSSGTADEQYF. CDR3 nucleotide sequence: TGCGCCAGCAGCTCCGGGACAGCTGACGAGCAGTACTTC.

The sample holds a few counts of this clonotype. This chain links TRBV2 with TRBJ2-1; 7 bases line up with TRBD2. Germline CDR1 is SNHLY and CDR2 is FYNNEI. The CDR3 is 16 amino acids. J gave up 0 bases and V 11 bases, and 13 bases lay outside the gene matches. CDR3 residues: CAVGDLAAFSYNEQFF. Written as DNA, the CDR3 is TGTGCCGTGGGGGACCTAGCGGCGTTCTCCTACAATGAGCAGTTCTTC.

This clonotype has at least ten counts. V usage is TRBV20-1 and J usage is TRBJ2-1, with 10 bases identical to TRBD2. Losses at the gene ends were 6 bases for V and 11 bases for J; bases not matched to a gene: 13. Looked up from germline, CDR1 is DFQATT and CDR2 is SNEGSKA (reference sequence). The CDR3 is 14 amino acids. The CDR3: CSAPGLAGALKQFF. CDR3 sequence (DNA): TGCAGTGCCCCTGGGCTAGCGGGGGCCCTTAAGCAGTTCTTC.

This clonotype appeared a few times. V is TRBV7-9 and J is TRBJ1-2; a possible D gene is TRBD1 (5 bases). Germline-derived CDR1 and CDR2 are SEHNR and FQNEAQ (reference sequence). V gave up 5 bases and J gave up 1 base, with 14 bases separating them. The CDR3 is 15 residues long. CDR3 sequence reads: CASSLGAYFNYGYTF. The CDR3 DNA reads as TGTGCCAGCAGCCTCGGGGCCTATTTTAACTATGGCTACACCTTC.

This CDR3 is CASSFVFDSYEQYF. CDR3 DNA: TGTGCCAGCAGTTTTGTCTTTGACTCCTACGAGCAGTACTTC. The chain is built from TRBV27 and TRBJ2-7, with unresolved D. V lost 3 bases to trimming and J lost 0 bases, with 9 bases between them. The CDR3 sequence is 14 residues long. Per germline, CDR1 MNHEY and CDR2 SMNVEV (reference sequence).

The V gene is TRBV27, the J gene TRBJ2-3, with 7 bases lining up with TRBD2. The J segment lost 4 bases and the V segment lost 2 bases, leaving 3 bases of the junction unmatched. The V gene's germline CDR1 is MNHEY and CDR2 SMNVEV (reference sequence). This CDR3 is 14 amino acids long. CDR3 amino acids: CASSLAGVPDTQYF. CDR3 coding DNA: TGTGCCAGCAGTTTAGCGGGAGTACCAGATACGCAGTATTTT.

V and J are TRBV10-3 and TRBJ2-1, with 7 bases matching TRBD2. From germline, CDR1 is ENHRY and CDR2 SYGVKD. V lost 6 bases, J lost 3 bases, and 5 bases stayed unmatched. The CDR3 totals 14 residues. CDR3 residues: CAIRGDYSYNEQFF. In nucleotides, the CDR3 is TGTGCCATCAGGGGGGACTACAGCTACAATGAGCAGTTCTTC.

V gene TRBV2 combines with J gene TRBJ1-2; TRBD1 agrees at 9 bases. With 4 bases clipped from V and 6 bases from J, the junction kept 9 bases outside the gene matches. Germline loops: CDR1 SNHLY, CDR2 FYNNEI. The CDR3 has 15 residues. The CDR3 sequence is CASSGDRAERHGYTF. CDR3 sequence (DNA): TGTGCCAGCAGTGGGGACAGGGCTGAACGTCATGGCTACACCTTC.

The chain joins TRBV5-1 to TRBJ2-3; D gene ambiguous. Trimming cost V 0 bases and J 7 bases, with 12 bases left between them. Looked up from germline, CDR1 is SGHRS and CDR2 is YFSETQ. The CDR3 is 14 amino acids. As DNA, the CDR3 is TGCGCCAGCAGCTTGGCCCCCGACGGAAATACGCAGTATTTT. As protein: CASSLAPDGNTQYF.

In its sample, this clonotype was seen a few times. V usage is TRBV5-6 and J usage is TRBJ2-1; TRBD2 agrees at 12 bases. Germline CDR1 SGHDT, CDR2 YYEEEE. V shed 4 bases and J 3 bases; nucleotides not matched to a gene: 8. The CDR3 consists of 17 residues. The CDR3 protein is CASSRGTSGFYYNEQFF. In nucleotides, the CDR3 is TGTGCCAGCAGCAGGGGGACTAGCGGGTTTTACTACAATGAGCAGTTCTTC.

V is TRBV12-3 or TRBV12-4 and J is TRBJ1-1; D is uncertain. CDR3 size: 12 residues. V was shortened by 10 bases and J by 3 bases, with 12 bases between the two germline ends. The DNA of the CDR3 is TGTGCCACCCGCCCCGGGGACACTGAAGCTTTCTTT. Translation: CATRPGDTEAFF.

V usage is TRBV29-1 and J usage is TRBJ2-3; 9 bases fit TRBD1. In germline, CDR1 is SQVTM, CDR2 ANQGSEA. J was trimmed by 3 bases and V by 7 bases; bases with no gene match: 11. The CDR3 extends over 15 amino acids. The CDR3 region has the DNA TGCAGCGCTTCGAACAGGGGGCAGGGAACAGATACGCAGTATTTT. Encoded protein: CSASNRGQGTDTQYF.

This clonotype showed up just a few times. CDR3 nucleotides: TGCAGTGCTAGTACGTCCCCTTATGGCTACACCTTC. It yields the protein CSASTSPYGYTF. This rearrangement joins TRBV20-1 to TRBJ1-2; D gene uncertain. The germline V gene has CDR1 DFQATT and CDR2 SNEGSKA (reference sequence). The CDR3 covers 12 residues. The ends were cut back, 3 bases at V and 5 bases at J, with 10 bases in the middle.

This clonotype occurred a few times. The rearrangement links TRBV7-9 to TRBJ1-1; D remains ambiguous. In germline, CDR1 is SEHNR, CDR2 FQNEAQ (reference sequence). Deletions cut 8 bases from V and 1 base from J, with 11 bases between. This CDR3 is 13 amino acids long. As DNA, the CDR3 is TGTGCCAGCGGCCGACCAAGGAACACTGAAGCTTTCTTT. It yields the protein CASGRPRNTEAFF.

CDR3: CATSDRVRQPQHF. The CDR3 DNA reads TGTGCCACCTCGGACAGGGTTAGACAGCCCCAGCATTTT. This chain joins TRBV6-5 and TRBJ1-5; 8 nucleotides line up with TRBD1. Germline V gene sequence: CDR1 MNHEY, CDR2 SVGAGI. The CDR3 sequence is 13 residues long. V dropped 10 bases and J dropped 7; count of bases not matched to a gene: 9.

This clonotype was detected ten times or more. The chain uses TRBV7-3 and TRBJ1-1; no clear D. The CDR3 is 13 residues long. V was trimmed by 1 base and J by 5 bases, leaving 8 bases between them. The germline V gene encodes CDR1 SGHTA and CDR2 FQGTGA. CDR3 sequence: CASSLMGGTEAFF. The CDR3 DNA is TGTGCCAGCAGCTTAATGGGTGGGACTGAAGCTTTCTTT.

The genes are TRBV6-2 or TRBV6-3 and TRBJ1-2; perhaps TRBD1 as D (5 bases). CDR3 size: 15 residues. Trimming left V 6 bases short and J 7 bases short, with 21 bases between. CDR1 and CDR2 (germline): MNHEY, SVGEGT. For the CDR3, the DNA is TGTGCCAGCAGACCTCAAGGAGGGGAGGCCATTGGCTACACCTTC. It yields the protein CASRPQGGEAIGYTF.

In its sample, this clonotype was seen a few times. The chain uses TRBV5-5 and TRBJ2-1, with TRBD2 matching over 9 bases. CDR1 is SGHKS and CDR2 is YYEKEE in the germline V gene (reference sequence). The CDR3 is 16 residues long. The V segment lost 2 bases and the J segment 4 bases; nucleotides outside the gene matches: 7. CDR3 region: CASSLEVAGVYNEQFF. CDR3 DNA sequence: TGTGCCAGCAGCTTAGAAGTAGCGGGGGTTTACAATGAGCAGTTCTTC.

This sequence joins TRBV9 and TRBJ2-3, with 10 bases identical to TRBD2. Germline V gene data show CDR1 as SGDLS and CDR2 as YYNGEE. This CDR3 is built from 15 residues. With 6 bases clipped from V and 2 bases from J, the junction kept 6 bases outside the gene matches. In nucleotides, the CDR3 is TGTGCCAGCAATCTAGCGGGGGCCCTCACAGATACGCAGTATTTT. This codes for CASNLAGALTDTQYF. The full variable domain, rest sourced from reference TRBV9 and TRBJ2-3, is DSGVTQTPKHLITATGQRVTLRCSPRSGDLSVYWYQQSLDQGLQFLIQYYNGEERAKGNILERFSAQQFPDLHSELNLSSLELGDSALYFCASNLAGALTDTQYFGPGTRLTVL.

This clonotype turned up a few times. The chain employs TRBV4-2 and TRBJ2-5, with 7 nucleotides matching TRBD1. Germline CDR1 is LGHNA and CDR2 is YNFKEQ. The CDR3 is 14 residues long. J was trimmed by 2 bases and V by 2 bases; bases with no gene match: 2. In DNA form, the CDR3 reads TGTGCCAGCAGCCAACCGGGACAGCAAGAGACCCAGTACTTC. Its translation: CASSQPGQQETQYF.

CDR3 residues: CASSQEYLAGGTSQFF. In DNA, the CDR3 is TGCGCCAGCAGCCAAGAATATCTAGCGGGAGGGACATCCCAGTTCTTC. The gene calls are TRBV4-3 and TRBJ2-1; TRBD2 agrees at 12 bases. Germline V gene lookup returns CDR1 LGHNA and CDR2 YSLEER. The CDR3 sequence is 16 residues long. Unmatched junction bases numbered 10, after V lost 0 bases and J lost 13 bases.

The chain couples TRBV7-9 to TRBJ2-1, with a tentative D call TRBD2 (7 bases). The germline V and J ends were trimmed by 3 bases and 13 bases, with 22 bases remaining between them. Germline CDR1 and CDR2: SEHNR and FQNEAQ (reference sequence). The CDR3 has 15 residues. Here the CDR3 reads CASSFGGPMLRNQFF. The DNA of the CDR3 is TGTGCCAGCAGCTTCGGGGGGCCTATGCTAAGGAATCAGTTCTTC.

The gene calls are TRBV7-2 and TRBJ2-4; D gene unclear. The DNA end lines up better with TRBJ2-5; the J call may be wrong. Germline loops: CDR1 SGHTA, CDR2 FQGNSA. The CDR3 runs to 13 residues. CDR3: CASSSAWGETQYF. The CDR3 region has the DNA TGTGCCAGCAGCTCAGCCTGGGGAGAGACCCAGTACTTC.

In this sample, this clonotype turned up a few times. J is TRBJ2-3 and V is TRBV6-6; TRBD1 matches 8 bases. There are 16 residues in the CDR3. Per the germline V gene, CDR1 is MNHNY and CDR2 is SVGAGI (reference sequence). J was trimmed by 3 bases and V by 6 bases; bases with no gene match: 11. CDR3 coding DNA: TGTGCCAGCAGGTCTCCTCAGGGGGCGGATACAGATACGCAGTATTTT. Translating gives CASRSPQGADTDTQYF.

The chain employs TRBV20-1 and TRBJ2-3, with D perhaps assigned TRBD1 or TRBD2 (6 bases each). The CDR3 runs 14 residues. V dropped 6 bases and J dropped 4 bases, with 17 bases sitting between them. Germline loops: CDR1 DFQATT, CDR2 SNEGSKA (reference sequence). CDR3 coding DNA: TGCAGTGCACTAGAACGGGGGCCCCCAGATACGCAGTATTTT. This sequence encodes CSALERGPPDTQYF.